This TCR beta chain was obtained from a study of OX40 agonist ivuxolimab in advanced cancers. Repertoires were generated with immunoSEQ multiplex PCR, while TCRdb's copy carries only in-frame clones and drops some. This table holds about 69,000 clones, around 80% found once. CDR3 length: 12 amino acids. Germline loops: CDR1 SGHKS, CDR2 YYEKEE (reference sequence). Trimming shortened V by 6 bases and J by 3 bases, and 7 bases separated the two germline ends. The genes are TRBV5-5 and TRBJ1-3, with unresolved D. The sample was CD4+ or CD8+ T cells sorted from blood, taken in a trial of the OX40 agonist ivuxolimab. The receptor was derived from an adult with an advanced solid tumor such as melanoma, head and neck, liver or kidney cancer. The CDR3 spells CASKGGGNTIYF. For the CDR3, the DNA is TGTGCCAGCAAGGGTGGTGGAAACACCATATATTTT.